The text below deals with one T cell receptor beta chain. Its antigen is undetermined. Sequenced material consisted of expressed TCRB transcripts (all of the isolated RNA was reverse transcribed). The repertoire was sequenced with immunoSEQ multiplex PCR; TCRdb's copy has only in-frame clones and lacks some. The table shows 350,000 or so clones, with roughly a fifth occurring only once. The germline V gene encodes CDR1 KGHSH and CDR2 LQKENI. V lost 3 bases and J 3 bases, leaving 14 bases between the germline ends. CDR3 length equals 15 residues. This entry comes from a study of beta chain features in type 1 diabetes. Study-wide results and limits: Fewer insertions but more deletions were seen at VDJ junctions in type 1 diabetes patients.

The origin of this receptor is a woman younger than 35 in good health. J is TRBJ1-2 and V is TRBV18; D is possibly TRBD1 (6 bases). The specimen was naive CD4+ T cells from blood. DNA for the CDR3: TGTGCCAGCTCACCGCAGACAGGCGTGGACTATGGCTACACCTTC. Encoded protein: CASSPQTGVDYGYTF.